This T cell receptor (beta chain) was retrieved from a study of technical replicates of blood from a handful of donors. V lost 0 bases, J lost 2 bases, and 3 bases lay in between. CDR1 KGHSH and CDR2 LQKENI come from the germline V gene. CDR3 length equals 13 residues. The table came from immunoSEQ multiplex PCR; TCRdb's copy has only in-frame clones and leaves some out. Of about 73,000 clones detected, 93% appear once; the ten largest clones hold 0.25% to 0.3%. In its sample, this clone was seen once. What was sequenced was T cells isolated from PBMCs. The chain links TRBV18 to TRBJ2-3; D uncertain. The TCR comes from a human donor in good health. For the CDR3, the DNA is TGTGCCAGCTCACCACCACTCACAGATACGCAGTATTTT. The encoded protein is CASSPPLTDTQYF.